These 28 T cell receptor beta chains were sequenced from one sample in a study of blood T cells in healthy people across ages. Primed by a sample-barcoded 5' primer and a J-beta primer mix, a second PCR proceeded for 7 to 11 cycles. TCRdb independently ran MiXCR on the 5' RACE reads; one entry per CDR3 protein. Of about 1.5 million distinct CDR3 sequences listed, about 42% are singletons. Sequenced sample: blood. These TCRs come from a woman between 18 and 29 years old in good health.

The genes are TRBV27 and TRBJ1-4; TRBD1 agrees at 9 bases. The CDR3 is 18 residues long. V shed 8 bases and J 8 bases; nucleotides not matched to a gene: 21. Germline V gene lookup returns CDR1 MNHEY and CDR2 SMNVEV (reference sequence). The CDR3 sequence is CASGILPGQGVVNEKLFF. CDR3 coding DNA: TGTGCCAGCGGAATTTTACCGGGACAGGGAGTTGTGAACGAAAAACTGTTTTTT.

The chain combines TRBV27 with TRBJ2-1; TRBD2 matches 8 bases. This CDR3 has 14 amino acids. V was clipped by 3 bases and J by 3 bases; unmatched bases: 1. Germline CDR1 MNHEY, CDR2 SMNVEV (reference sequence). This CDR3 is CASSFSGIYNEQFF. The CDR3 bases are TGTGCCAGCAGTTTTAGCGGGATCTACAATGAGCAGTTCTTC.

Here the CDR3 reads CASRDGGCNEQFF. In nucleotides, the CDR3 is TGTGCCAGCAGGGACGGGGGCTGCAATGAGCAGTTCTTC. This sequence joins TRBV25-1 and TRBJ2-1; D could derive from TRBD1 or TRBD2 (6 bases each). Germline V gene lookup returns CDR1 MGHDK and CDR2 SYGVNS. V was pared by 6 bases and J by 6 bases, with 12 bases between. The CDR3 loop spans 13 amino acids.

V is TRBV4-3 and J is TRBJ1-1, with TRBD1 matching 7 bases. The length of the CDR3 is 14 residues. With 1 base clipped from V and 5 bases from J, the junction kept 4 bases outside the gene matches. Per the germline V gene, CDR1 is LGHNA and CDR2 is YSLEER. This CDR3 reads CASSQGDRVTEAFF. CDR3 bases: TGCGCCAGCAGCCAAGGAGACAGGGTTACTGAAGCTTTCTTT.

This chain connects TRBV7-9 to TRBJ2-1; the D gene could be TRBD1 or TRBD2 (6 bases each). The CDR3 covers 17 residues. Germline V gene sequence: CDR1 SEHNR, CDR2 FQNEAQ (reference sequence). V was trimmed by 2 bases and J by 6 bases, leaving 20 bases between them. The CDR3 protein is CASSLYGTGARRNEQFF. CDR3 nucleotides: TGTGCCAGCAGCTTATATGGGACGGGGGCGCGTCGCAATGAGCAGTTCTTC.

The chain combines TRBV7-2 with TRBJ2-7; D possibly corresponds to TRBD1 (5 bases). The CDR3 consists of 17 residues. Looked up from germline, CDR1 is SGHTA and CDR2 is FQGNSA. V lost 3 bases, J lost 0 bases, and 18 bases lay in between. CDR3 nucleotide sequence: TGTGCCAGCAGCTTTAGGCCAGGACAACTCACCTCCTACGAGCAGTACTTC. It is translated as CASSFRPGQLTSYEQYF.

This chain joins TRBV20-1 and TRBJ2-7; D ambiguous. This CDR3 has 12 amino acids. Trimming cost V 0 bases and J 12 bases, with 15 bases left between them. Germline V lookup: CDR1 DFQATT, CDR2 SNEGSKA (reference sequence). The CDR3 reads CSAREGFGRLYF. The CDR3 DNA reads TGCAGTGCTAGAGAGGGATTCGGACGTCTGTACTTC.

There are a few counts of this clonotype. Written as DNA, the CDR3 is TGTGCCAGCCAGCGCATCAGGTTTCGAAGTAGTACAGATACGCAGTATTTT. The encoded protein is CASQRIRFRSSTDTQYF. V usage is TRBV12-3 or TRBV12-4 and J usage is TRBJ2-3; D uncertain. The CDR3 sequence is 17 residues long. The V gene lost 8 bases and the J gene lost 3 bases, with 24 bases spanning the gap.

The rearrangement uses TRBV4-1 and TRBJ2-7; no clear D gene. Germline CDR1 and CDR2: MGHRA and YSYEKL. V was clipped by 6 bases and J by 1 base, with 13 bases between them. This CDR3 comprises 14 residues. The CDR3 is CASRQTGLSYEQYF. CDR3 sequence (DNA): TGCGCCAGCAGACAGACGGGTCTTTCCTACGAGCAGTACTTC.

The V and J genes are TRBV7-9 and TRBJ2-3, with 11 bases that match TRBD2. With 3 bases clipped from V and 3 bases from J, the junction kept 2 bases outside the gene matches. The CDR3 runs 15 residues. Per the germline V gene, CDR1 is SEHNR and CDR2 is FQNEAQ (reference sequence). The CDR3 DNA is TGTGCCAGCAGCTTGACTAGCGGGAAGACAGATACGCAGTATTTT. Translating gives CASSLTSGKTDTQYF.

The CDR3 DNA reads as TGTGCCGCCTCGGAGGTCCGGGGCACCATATATTTT. It codes for CAASEVRGTIYF. This chain connects TRBV11-2 to TRBJ1-3; D not resolved. Germline CDR1 reads SGHAT; CDR2 reads FQNNGV. This CDR3 is 12 amino acids long. Trimming took 11 bases from V and 9 from J, leaving 17 bases between them.

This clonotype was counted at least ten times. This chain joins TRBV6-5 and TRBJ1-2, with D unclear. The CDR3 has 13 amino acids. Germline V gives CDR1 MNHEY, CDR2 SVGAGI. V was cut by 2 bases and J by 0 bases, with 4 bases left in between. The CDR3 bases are TGTGCCAGCAGTTACGCAGCTAACTATGGCTACACCTTC. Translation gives CASSYAANYGYTF.

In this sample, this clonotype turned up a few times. Written as DNA, the CDR3 is TGCAGCGTTGATCAATGGGTAGTACAAGAGACCCAGTACTTC. This encodes CSVDQWVVQETQYF. The chain has TRBV29-1 and TRBJ2-5; unclear D gene. This CDR3 is built from 14 residues. Trimming removed 3 bases from V and 2 bases from J, with 13 bases in between. CDR1 and CDR2 from the germline V gene are SQVTM and ANQGSEA.

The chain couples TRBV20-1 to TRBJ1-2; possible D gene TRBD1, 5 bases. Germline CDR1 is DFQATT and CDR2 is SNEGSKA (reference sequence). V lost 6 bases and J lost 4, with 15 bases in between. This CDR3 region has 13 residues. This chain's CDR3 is CSAVGTSGYGYTF. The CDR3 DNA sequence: TGCAGTGCCGTAGGGACCTCTGGCTATGGCTACACCTTC.

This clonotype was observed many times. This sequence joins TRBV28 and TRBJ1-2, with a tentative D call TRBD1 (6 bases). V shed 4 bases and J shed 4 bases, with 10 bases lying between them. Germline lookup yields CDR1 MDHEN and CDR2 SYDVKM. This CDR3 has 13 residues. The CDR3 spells CASSSTGTYGYTF. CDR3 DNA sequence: TGTGCCAGCAGTTCCACAGGGACCTATGGCTACACCTTC.

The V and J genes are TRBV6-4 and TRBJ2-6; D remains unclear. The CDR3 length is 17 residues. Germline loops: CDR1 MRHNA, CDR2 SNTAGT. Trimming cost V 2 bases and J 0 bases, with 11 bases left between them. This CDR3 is CASSDAVMRSGANVLTF. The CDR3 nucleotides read TGTGCCAGCAGTGACGCAGTCATGCGCTCTGGGGCCAACGTCCTGACTTTC.

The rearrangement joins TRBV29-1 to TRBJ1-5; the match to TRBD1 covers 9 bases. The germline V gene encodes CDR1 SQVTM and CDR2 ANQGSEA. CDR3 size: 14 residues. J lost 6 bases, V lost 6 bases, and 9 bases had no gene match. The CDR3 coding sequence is TGCAGCGTGGGCACAGGGGGCGAAGCTCAGCCCCAGCATTTT. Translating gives CSVGTGGEAQPQHF.

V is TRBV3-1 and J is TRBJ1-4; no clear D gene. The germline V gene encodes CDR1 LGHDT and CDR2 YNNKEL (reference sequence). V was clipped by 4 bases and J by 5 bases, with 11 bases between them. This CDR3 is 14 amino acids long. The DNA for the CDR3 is TGTGCCAGCAGCCCCGTGACTGCGAATGAAAAACTGTTTTTT. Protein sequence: CASSPVTANEKLFF.

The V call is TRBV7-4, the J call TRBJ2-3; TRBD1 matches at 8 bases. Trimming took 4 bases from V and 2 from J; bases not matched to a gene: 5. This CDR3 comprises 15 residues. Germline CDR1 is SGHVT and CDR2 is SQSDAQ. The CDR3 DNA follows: TGTGCCAGCAGCTGGAGGACAGGGAACACAGATACGCAGTATTTT. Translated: CASSWRTGNTDTQYF.

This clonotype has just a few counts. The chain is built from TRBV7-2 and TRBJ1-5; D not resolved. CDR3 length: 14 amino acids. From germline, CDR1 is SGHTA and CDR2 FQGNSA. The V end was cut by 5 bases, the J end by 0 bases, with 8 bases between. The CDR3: CASSIERSNQPQHF. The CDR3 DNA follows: TGTGCCAGCAGCATAGAGCGTAGCAATCAGCCCCAGCATTTT.

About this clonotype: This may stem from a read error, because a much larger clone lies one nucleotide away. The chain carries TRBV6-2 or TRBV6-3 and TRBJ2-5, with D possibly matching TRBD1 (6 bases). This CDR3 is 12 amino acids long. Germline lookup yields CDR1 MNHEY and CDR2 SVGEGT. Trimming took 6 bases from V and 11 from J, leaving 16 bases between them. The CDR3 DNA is TGTGCCAGCAGAACAGGGTTCTACGGGCAGTACTTC. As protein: CASRTGFYGQYF.

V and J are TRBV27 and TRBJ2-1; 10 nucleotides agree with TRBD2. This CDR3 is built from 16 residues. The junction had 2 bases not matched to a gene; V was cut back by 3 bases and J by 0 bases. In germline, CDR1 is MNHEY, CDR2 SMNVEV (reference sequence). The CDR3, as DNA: TGTGCCAGCAGTTTCCCTAGCGGGGGCTCCTACAATGAGCAGTTCTTC. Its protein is CASSFPSGGSYNEQFF.

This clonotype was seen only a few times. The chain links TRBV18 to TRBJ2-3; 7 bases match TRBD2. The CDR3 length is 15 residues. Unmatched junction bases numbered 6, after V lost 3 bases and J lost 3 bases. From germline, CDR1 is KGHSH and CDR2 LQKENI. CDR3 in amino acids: CASSPRQAGTDTQYF. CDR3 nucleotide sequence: TGTGCCAGCTCACCCCGCCAAGCGGGGACAGATACGCAGTATTTT.

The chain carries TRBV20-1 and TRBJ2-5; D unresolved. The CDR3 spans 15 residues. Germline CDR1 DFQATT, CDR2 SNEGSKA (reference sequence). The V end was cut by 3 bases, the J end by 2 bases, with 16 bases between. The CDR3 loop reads CSASSPLGRQETQYF. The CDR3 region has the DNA TGCAGTGCTAGTTCACCCCTAGGACGACAAGAGACCCAGTACTTC.

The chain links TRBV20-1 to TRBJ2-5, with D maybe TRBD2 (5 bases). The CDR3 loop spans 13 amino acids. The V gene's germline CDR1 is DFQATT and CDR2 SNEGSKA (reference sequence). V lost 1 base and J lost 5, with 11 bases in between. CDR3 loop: CSARGTPRETQYF. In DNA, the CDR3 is TGCAGTGCTAGAGGGACTCCCCGGGAGACCCAGTACTTC.

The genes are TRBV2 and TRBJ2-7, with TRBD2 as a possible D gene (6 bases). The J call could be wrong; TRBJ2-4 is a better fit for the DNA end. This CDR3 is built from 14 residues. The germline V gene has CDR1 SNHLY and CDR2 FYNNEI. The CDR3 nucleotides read TGTGCCCGCGGCGGGACTGGCCACAAAAACATTCAGTACTTC. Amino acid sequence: CARGGTGHKNIQYF.

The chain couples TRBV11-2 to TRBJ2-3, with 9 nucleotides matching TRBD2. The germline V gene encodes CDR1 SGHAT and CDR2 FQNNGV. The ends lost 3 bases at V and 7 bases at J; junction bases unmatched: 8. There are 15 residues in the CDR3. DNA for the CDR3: TGTGCCAGCAGCTTTCTCCTAGCGGGGATAAATACGCAGTATTTT. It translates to CASSFLLAGINTQYF.

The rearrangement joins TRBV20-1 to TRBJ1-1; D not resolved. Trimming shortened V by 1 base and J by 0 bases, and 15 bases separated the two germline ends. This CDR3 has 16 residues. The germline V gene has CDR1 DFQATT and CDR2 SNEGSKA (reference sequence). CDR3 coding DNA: TGCAGTGCTAGAGGGGCCCCCAGGATTATGAACACTGAAGCTTTCTTT. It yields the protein CSARGAPRIMNTEAFF.